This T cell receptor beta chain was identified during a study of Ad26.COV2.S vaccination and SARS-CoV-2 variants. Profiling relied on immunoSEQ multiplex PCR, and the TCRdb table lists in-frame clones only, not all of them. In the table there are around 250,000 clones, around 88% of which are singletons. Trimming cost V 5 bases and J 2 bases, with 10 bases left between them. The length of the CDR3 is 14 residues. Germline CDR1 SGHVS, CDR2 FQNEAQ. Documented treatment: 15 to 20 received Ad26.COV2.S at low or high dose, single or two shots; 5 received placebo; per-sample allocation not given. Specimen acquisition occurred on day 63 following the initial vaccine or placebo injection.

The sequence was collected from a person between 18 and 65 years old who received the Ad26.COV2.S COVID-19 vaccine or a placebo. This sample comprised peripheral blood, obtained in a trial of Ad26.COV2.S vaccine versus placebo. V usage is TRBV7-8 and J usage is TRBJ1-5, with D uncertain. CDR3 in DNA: TGTGCCAGCAGCGATCGGGTCCGCAATCAGCCCCAGCATTTT. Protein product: CASSDRVRNQPQHF.